Presented here are 19 T cell receptor beta chains from one specimen sequenced in a study of cytomegalovirus exposure and HLA in healthy donors. With 60 Vbeta and 13 Jbeta primers, the PCR was carried out. The protocol was immunoSEQ multiplex PCR, while the TCRdb copy is restricted to in-frame clones and leaves out a portion. Among about 90,000 clones listed, 65% to 85% were seen once. Sequenced input: PBMCs. The source is a man younger than 35 in good health and CMV-seronegative.

The table lists this clone with a few counts. This chain connects TRBV11-2 to TRBJ2-1; 7 bases are a match to TRBD2. The germline V gene encodes CDR1 SGHAT and CDR2 FQNNGV. This CDR3 comprises 16 residues. With 5 bases clipped from V and 7 bases from J, the junction kept 14 bases outside the gene matches. CDR3 loop: CASSARGRGWNNEQFF. The DNA of the CDR3 is TGTGCCAGCAGCGCCCGGGGGAGGGGATGGAATAATGAGCAGTTCTTC. The variable domain in full, completed from reference TRBV11-2 and TRBJ2-1, reads EAGVAQSPRYKIIEKRQSVAFWCNPISGHATLYWYQQILGQGPKLLIQFQNNGVVDDSQLPKDRFSAERLKGVDSTLKIQPAKLEDSAVYLCASSARGRGWNNEQFFGPGTRLTVL.

The chain uses TRBV5-6 and TRBJ2-3, with D uncertain. The CDR3 has 12 residues. V lost 0 bases and J 6 bases, leaving 5 bases between the germline ends. CDR1 and CDR2 (germline): SGHDT, YYEEEE. The CDR3 nucleotides are TGTGCCAGCAGCTTGGCCGGGGATACGCAGTATTTT. Translating it yields CASSLAGDTQYF.

The chain is built from TRBV28 and TRBJ1-5; D possibly corresponds to TRBD1 (5 bases). This CDR3 is 15 amino acids long. V was shortened by 3 bases and J by 2 bases, with 11 bases between the two germline ends. CDR1 and CDR2 (germline): MDHEN, SYDVKM. The CDR3 nucleotides are TGTGCCAGCAGTTTTGGAGGGGTGGGCAATCAGCCCCAGCATTTT. Translating it yields CASSFGGVGNQPQHF.

The chain combines TRBV19 with TRBJ1-1; D not certain. The V end was cut by 7 bases, the J end by 7 bases, with 16 bases between. The CDR3 extends over 13 amino acids. The germline gives CDR1 LNHDA, CDR2 SQIVND (reference sequence). The CDR3 DNA is TGTGCCAGTACCCGGAGGACTAGGAGTGAAGCTTTCTTT. This translates into CASTRRTRSEAFF.

This clone has just a few counts. The V and J genes are TRBV10-2 and TRBJ2-7; 10 bases are shared with TRBD1. The germline V gene has CDR1 WSHSY and CDR2 SAAADI. CDR3 length: 14 amino acids. V dropped 8 bases and J dropped 2; count of bases not matched to a gene: 6. In nucleotides, the CDR3 is TGCGCCAGCCAAGACAGGGGGCTTCCCTACGAGCAGTACTTC. It encodes CASQDRGLPYEQYF.

The chain employs TRBV6-1 and TRBJ2-3, with a tentative D call TRBD1 (5 bases). With 2 bases removed from V and 4 bases from J, the gap between germline ends came to 10 bases. The germline V gene has CDR1 MNHNS and CDR2 SASEGT. This CDR3 region has 14 residues. CDR3 sequence: CASSEFRVPDTQYF. In nucleotides, the CDR3 is TGTGCCAGCAGTGAATTCAGGGTCCCAGATACGCAGTATTTT.

The chain links TRBV19 to TRBJ1-2; D is unclear. Germline CDR1 reads LNHDA; CDR2 reads SQIVND (reference sequence). V lost 4 bases to trimming and J lost 7 bases, with 7 bases between them. There are 11 residues in the CDR3. CDR3 protein: CASSKVSGYTF. Here the CDR3 DNA reads TGTGCCAGTAGTAAAGTGAGTGGCTACACCTTC. Combining the CDR3 with reference TRBV19 and TRBJ1-2 gives the whole variable domain DGGITQSPKYLFRKEGQNVTLSCEQNLNHDAMYWYRQDPGQGLRLIYYSQIVNDFQKGDIAEGYSVSREKKESFPLTVTSAQKNPTAFYLCASSKVSGYTFGSGTRLTVV.

This rearrangement joins TRBV18 to TRBJ1-5; perhaps TRBD1 as D (5 bases). The CDR3 contains 13 residues. CDR1 and CDR2 (germline): KGHSH, LQKENI. Trimming stripped 4 bases from V and 11 bases from J, with 15 bases between. The CDR3 region is CASSRGGGKAQHF. The DNA of the CDR3 is TGTGCCAGCTCACGCGGGGGAGGGAAGGCCCAGCATTTT.

The rearrangement links TRBV28 to TRBJ2-5; 9 bases map to TRBD2. Germline V gene lookup returns CDR1 MDHEN and CDR2 SYDVKM. The junction had 4 bases not matched to a gene; V was cut back by 3 bases and J by 2 bases. This CDR3 is 15 amino acids long. The chain's CDR3 is CASSFLAGRQETQYF. In DNA form, the CDR3 reads TGTGCCAGCAGTTTTCTAGCGGGAAGACAAGAGACCCAGTACTTC.

This rearrangement joins TRBV5-6 to TRBJ1-1; perhaps TRBD1 as D (6 bases). The CDR3 spans 13 residues. In germline, CDR1 is SGHDT, CDR2 YYEEEE. Trimming removed 5 bases at V and 6 bases at J, with 14 bases between. The CDR3 DNA reads TGTGCCAGCAGTTACCGGGGGGGCTCTGAAGCTTTCTTT. Residues: CASSYRGGSEAFF.

This chain uses TRBV27 with TRBJ2-7, with D possibly matching TRBD2 (6 bases). The CDR3 length is 13 residues. The germline V and J ends were trimmed by 3 bases and 7 bases, with 13 bases remaining between them. CDR1 MNHEY and CDR2 SMNVEV come from the germline V gene (reference sequence). This chain's CDR3 is CASSLGRELEQYF. The CDR3 coding sequence is TGTGCCAGCAGTTTGGGTCGGGAGCTGGAGCAGTACTTC.

The chain joins TRBV16 to TRBJ1-1; D may be TRBD1 (5 bases). The V end was cut by 0 bases, the J end by 5 bases, with 7 bases between. Germline V gives CDR1 KGHSY, CDR2 FQNENV. This CDR3 comprises 13 residues. DNA of the CDR3: TGTGCCAGCAGCCAATCGGGGGGAACTGAAGCTTTCTTT. Protein product: CASSQSGGTEAFF.

This sequence joins TRBV29-1 and TRBJ2-7, with a weak D call TRBD2 (5 bases). V was pared by 5 bases and J by 4 bases, with 12 bases between. This CDR3 spans 12 amino acids. CDR1 and CDR2 (germline): SQVTM, ANQGSEA. The CDR3 reads CSVSEGRYEQYV. CDR3 in DNA: TGCAGCGTTAGCGAGGGAAGATACGAGCAGTACGTC.

This chain connects TRBV7-2 to TRBJ2-5; D perhaps matches TRBD1 (6 bases). Trimming pared 3 bases from V and 2 bases from J, leaving 13 bases between. This CDR3 comprises 15 residues. CDR1 is SGHTA, CDR2 FQGNSA, per germline. DNA for the CDR3: TGTGCCAGCAGCTTTGGCAGGGGAGTACAAGAGACCCAGTACTTC. It specifies CASSFGRGVQETQYF.

The chain carries TRBV5-6 and TRBJ2-7; TRBD1 might be the D (5 bases). The V gene's germline CDR1 is SGHDT and CDR2 YYEEEE. V gave up 4 bases and J gave up 1 base, with 15 bases separating them. The CDR3 has 15 residues. The CDR3 loop reads CASSVRTSWSYEQYF. CDR3 DNA sequence: TGTGCCAGCAGCGTCCGGACAAGTTGGTCCTACGAGCAGTACTTC.

The chain recombines TRBV4-1 with TRBJ2-1, with TRBD2 matching 10 bases. V shed 3 bases and J 14 bases; nucleotides not matched to a gene: 13. Germline V CDR1 and CDR2: MGHRA, YSYEKL. The CDR3 runs to 15 residues. The CDR3 DNA follows: TGCGCCAGCAGCCAGGCTTTAACTAGCGGGACGAGCAAGTTCTTC. It translates to CASSQALTSGTSKFF.

The rearrangement joins TRBV10-1 to TRBJ1-1, with D tentatively TRBD1 (6 bases). This CDR3 comprises 11 residues. Between the trimmed V and J ends, which lost 5 bases and 8 bases, there was a span of 9 bases. Germline CDR1 and CDR2: WNHNN and SYGVQD (reference sequence). CDR3 DNA: TGCGCCAGCAGTTCAACAGGGGAAGCTTTCTTT. Encoded protein: CASSSTGEAFF.

This chain links TRBV5-1 with TRBJ2-1, with D tentatively TRBD2 (6 bases). The length of the CDR3 is 15 residues. The germline V and J ends were trimmed by 1 base and 9 bases, with 17 bases remaining between them. Germline V gene data show CDR1 as SGHRS and CDR2 as YFSETQ. CDR3 loop: CASSLFERVRSEQFF. The CDR3 DNA sequence: TGCGCCAGCAGCTTGTTCGAGCGGGTGAGGAGTGAGCAGTTCTTC. The full variable domain, with the rest looked up from reference TRBV5-1 and TRBJ2-1, is KAGVTQTPRYLIKTRGQQVTLSCSPISGHRSVSWYQQTPGQGLQFLFEYFSETQRNKGNFPGRFSGRQFSNSRSEMNVSTLELGDSALYLCASSLFERVRSEQFFGPGTRLTVL.

This rearrangement joins TRBV19 to TRBJ2-7; 12 bases match TRBD1. From germline, CDR1 is LNHDA and CDR2 SQIVND (reference sequence). The CDR3 runs 14 residues. V was clipped by 9 bases and J by 11 bases; unmatched bases: 14. CDR3 DNA: TGTGCCAGCCGGGAACCGGGACAGGGGGCGCGGGAGTACTTC. This sequence encodes CASREPGQGAREYF. Supplemented by reference TRBV19 and TRBJ2-7, the full variable domain reads DGGITQSPKYLFRKEGQNVTLSCEQNLNHDAMYWYRQDPGQGLRLIYYSQIVNDFQKGDIAEGYSVSREKKESFPLTVTSAQKNPTAFYLCASREPGQGAREYFGPGTRLTVT.